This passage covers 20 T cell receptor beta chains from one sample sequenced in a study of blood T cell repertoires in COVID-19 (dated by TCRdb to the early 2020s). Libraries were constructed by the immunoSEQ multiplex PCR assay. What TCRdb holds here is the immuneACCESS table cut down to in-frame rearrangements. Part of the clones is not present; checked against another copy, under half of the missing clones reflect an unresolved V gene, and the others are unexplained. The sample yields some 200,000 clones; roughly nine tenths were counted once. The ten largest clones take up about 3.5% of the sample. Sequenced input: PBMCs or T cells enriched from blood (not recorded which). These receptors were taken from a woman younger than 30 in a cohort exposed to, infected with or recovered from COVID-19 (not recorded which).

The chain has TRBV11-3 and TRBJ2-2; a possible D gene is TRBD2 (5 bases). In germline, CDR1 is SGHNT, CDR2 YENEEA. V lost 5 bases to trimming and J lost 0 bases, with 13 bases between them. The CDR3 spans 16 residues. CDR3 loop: CASSPTRVPNTGELFF. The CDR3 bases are TGTGCCAGCAGCCCGACGCGGGTCCCGAACACCGGGGAGCTGTTTTTT.

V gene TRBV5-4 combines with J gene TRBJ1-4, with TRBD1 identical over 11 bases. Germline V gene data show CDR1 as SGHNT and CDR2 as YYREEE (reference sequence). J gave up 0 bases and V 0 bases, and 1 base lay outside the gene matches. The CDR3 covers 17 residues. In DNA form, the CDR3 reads TGTGCCAGCAGCTTGGCGGGACAGGGGGCAACTAATGAAAAACTGTTTTTT. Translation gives CASSLAGQGATNEKLFF.

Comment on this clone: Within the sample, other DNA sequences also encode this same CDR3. The CDR3 sequence is CASSIGGRGSYEQYF. CDR3 DNA sequence: TGTGCCAGTAGTATAGGGGGCAGGGGCTCCTACGAGCAGTACTTC. This sequence joins TRBV19 and TRBJ2-7; a weak D match, TRBD1 (6 bases). Trimming removed 1 base from V and 0 bases from J, with 10 bases in between. Germline CDR1 and CDR2: LNHDA and SQIVND (reference sequence). The CDR3 sequence is 15 residues long.

This chain's CDR3 is CASSLTRQETQYF. The CDR3 DNA reads TGCGCCAGCAGCCTCACTAGACAAGAGACCCAGTACTTC. The genes are TRBV5-1 and TRBJ2-5; D possibly corresponds to TRBD2 (5 bases). V dropped 4 bases and J dropped 2 bases, with 9 bases sitting between them. The CDR3 is 13 residues long. Germline V gene sequence: CDR1 SGHRS, CDR2 YFSETQ.

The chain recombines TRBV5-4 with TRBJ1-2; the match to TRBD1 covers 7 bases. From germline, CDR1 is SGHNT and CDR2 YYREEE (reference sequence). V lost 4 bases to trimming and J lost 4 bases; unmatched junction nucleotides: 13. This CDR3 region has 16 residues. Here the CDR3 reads CASSLPGDSYRYGYTF. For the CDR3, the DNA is TGTGCCAGCAGCCTCCCCGGGGACAGTTACCGCTATGGCTACACCTTC.

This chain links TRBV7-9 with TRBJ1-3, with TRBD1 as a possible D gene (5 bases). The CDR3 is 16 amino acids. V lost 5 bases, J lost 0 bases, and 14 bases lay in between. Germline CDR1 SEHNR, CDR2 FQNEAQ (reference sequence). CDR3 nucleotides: TGTGCCAGCAGCCCTCCGGGGGGGAACTCTGGAAACACCATATATTTT. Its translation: CASSPPGGNSGNTIYF.

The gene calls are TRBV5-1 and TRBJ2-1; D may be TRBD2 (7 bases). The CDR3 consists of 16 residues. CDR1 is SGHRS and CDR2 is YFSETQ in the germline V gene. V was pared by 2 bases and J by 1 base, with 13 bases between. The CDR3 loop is CASSFAGGRSYNEQFF. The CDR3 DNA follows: TGCGCCAGCAGCTTCGCCGGGGGGCGGTCCTACAATGAGCAGTTCTTC. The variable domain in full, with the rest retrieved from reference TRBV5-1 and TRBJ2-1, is KAGVTQTPRYLIKTRGQQVTLSCSPISGHRSVSWYQQTPGQGLQFLFEYFSETQRNKGNFPGRFSGRQFSNSRSEMNVSTLELGDSALYLCASSFAGGRSYNEQFFGPGTRLTVL.

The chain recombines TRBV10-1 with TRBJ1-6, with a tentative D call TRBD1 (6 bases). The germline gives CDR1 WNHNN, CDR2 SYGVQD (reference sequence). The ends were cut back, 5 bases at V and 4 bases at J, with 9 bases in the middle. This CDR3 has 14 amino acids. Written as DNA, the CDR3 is TGCGCCAGCAGTCCGACAGGATATAATTCACCCCTCCACTTT. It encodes CASSPTGYNSPLHF.

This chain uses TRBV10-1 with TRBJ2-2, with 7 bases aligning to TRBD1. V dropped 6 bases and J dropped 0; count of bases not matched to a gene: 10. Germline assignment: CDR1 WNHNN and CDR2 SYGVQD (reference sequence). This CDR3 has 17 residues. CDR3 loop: CASSQGQAFANTGELFF. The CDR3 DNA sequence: TGCGCCAGCAGCCAAGGACAGGCCTTCGCGAACACCGGGGAGCTGTTTTTT.

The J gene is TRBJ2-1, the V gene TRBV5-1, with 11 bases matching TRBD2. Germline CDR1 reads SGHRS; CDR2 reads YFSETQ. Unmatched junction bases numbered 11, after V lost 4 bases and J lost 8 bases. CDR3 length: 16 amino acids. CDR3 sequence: CASSPLGSSGRYEQFF. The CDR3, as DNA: TGCGCCAGCAGCCCCCTCGGGTCTAGCGGGAGGTATGAGCAGTTCTTC. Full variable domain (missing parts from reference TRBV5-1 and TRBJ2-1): KAGVTQTPRYLIKTRGQQVTLSCSPISGHRSVSWYQQTPGQGLQFLFEYFSETQRNKGNFPGRFSGRQFSNSRSEMNVSTLELGDSALYLCASSPLGSSGRYEQFFGPGTRLTVL.

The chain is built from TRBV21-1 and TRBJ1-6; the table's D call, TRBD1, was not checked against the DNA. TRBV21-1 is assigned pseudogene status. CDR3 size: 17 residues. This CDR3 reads CASSEPTGQDPNSPLHF. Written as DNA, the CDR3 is TGTGCCAGCAGCGAACCGACAGGCCAAGATCCGAATTCACCCCTCCACTTT.

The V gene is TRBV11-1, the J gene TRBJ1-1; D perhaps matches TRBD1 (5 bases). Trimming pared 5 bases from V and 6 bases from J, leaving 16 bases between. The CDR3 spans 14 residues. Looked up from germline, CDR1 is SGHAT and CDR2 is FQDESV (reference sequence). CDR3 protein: CASSPRWGVSEAFF. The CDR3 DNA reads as TGTGCCAGCAGCCCTCGCTGGGGGGTCTCTGAAGCTTTCTTT.

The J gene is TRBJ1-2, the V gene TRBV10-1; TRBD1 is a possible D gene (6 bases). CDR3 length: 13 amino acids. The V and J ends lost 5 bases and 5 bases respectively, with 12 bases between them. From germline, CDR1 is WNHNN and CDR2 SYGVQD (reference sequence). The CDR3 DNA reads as TGCGCCAGCAGTCCCACAGGGTCGTATGGCTACACCTTC. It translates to CASSPTGSYGYTF.

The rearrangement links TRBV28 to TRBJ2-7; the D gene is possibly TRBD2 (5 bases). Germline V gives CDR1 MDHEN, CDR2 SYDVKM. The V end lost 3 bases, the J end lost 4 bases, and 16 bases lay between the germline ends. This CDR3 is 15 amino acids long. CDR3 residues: CASSFNGVPPYEQYF. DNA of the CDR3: TGTGCCAGCAGTTTTAACGGGGTTCCACCATACGAGCAGTACTTC.

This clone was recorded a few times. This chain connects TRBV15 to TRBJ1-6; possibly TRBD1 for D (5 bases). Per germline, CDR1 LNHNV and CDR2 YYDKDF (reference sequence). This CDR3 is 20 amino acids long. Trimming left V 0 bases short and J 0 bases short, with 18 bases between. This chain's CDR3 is CATSRDTGINSSSYNSPLHF. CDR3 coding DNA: TGTGCCACCAGCAGAGATACAGGAATCAACTCGAGCTCCTATAATTCACCCCTCCACTTT.

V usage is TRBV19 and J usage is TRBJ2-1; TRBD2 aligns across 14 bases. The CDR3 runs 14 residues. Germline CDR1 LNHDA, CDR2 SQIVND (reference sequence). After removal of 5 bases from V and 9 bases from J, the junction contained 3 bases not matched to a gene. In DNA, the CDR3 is TGTGCCAGTAGTCAGGGACTAGCGGGAGCTGAGCAGTTCTTC. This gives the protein CASSQGLAGAEQFF.

The CDR3 protein is CASSLQGASEAFF. CDR3 nucleotides: TGTGCCAGCAGCTTACAGGGGGCTAGTGAAGCTTTCTTT. This chain links TRBV5-5 with TRBJ1-1; 9 nucleotides line up with TRBD1. Losses at the gene ends were 2 bases for V and 7 bases for J; bases not matched to a gene: 3. CDR1 and CDR2 (germline): SGHKS, YYEKEE (reference sequence). The CDR3 length is 13 residues.

In nucleotides, the CDR3 is TGTGCCAGTAGTAACCGACAGCTCACTAGCACAGATACGCAGTATTTT. Its protein is CASSNRQLTSTDTQYF. This rearrangement joins TRBV19 to TRBJ2-3; weak D call: TRBD1 (5 bases). V dropped 4 bases and J dropped 0 bases, with 14 bases sitting between them. The CDR3 spans 16 residues. Germline loops: CDR1 LNHDA, CDR2 SQIVND (reference sequence).

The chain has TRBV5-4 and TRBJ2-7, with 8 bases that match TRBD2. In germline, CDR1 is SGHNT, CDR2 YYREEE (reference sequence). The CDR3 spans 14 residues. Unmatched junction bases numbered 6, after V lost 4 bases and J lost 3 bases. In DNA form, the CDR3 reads TGTGCCAGCAGCAAACTAGCGGAAGGCTACGAGCAGTACTTC. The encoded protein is CASSKLAEGYEQYF.

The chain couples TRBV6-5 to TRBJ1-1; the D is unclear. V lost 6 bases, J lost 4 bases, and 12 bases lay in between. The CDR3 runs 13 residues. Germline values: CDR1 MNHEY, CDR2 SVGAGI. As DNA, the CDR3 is TGTGCCAGCAGCCCCCCAGGCCGCACTGAAGCTTTCTTT. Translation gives CASSPPGRTEAFF.